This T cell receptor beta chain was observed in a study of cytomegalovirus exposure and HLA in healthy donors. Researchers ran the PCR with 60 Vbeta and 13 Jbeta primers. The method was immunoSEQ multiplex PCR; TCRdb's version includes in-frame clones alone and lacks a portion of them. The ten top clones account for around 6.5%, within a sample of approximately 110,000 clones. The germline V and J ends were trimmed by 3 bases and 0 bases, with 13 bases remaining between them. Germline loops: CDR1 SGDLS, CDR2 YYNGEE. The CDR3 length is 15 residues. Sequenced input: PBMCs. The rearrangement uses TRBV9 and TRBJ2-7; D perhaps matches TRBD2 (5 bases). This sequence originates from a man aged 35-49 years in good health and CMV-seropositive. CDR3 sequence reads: CASSALAYNSYEQYF. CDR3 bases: TGTGCCAGCAGCGCCCTAGCTTACAACTCCTACGAGCAGTACTTC.